Following are 16 T cell receptor beta chains from one sample sequenced in a study of tumor T cells in aggressive B-cell lymphoma. Profiling relied on immunoSEQ multiplex PCR, and the TCRdb table lists in-frame clones only, not all of them. The sample records about 850 clones, about three quarters being singletons. The material sequenced was tumor tissue. The receptors shown here come from an adult with diffuse large B cell lymphoma.

This chain connects TRBV5-4 to TRBJ2-2; possible D gene TRBD2, 6 bases. Trimming left V 6 bases short and J 4 bases short, with 13 bases between. Germline CDR1 SGHNT, CDR2 YYREEE (reference sequence). The CDR3 is made up of 14 amino acids. As DNA, the CDR3 is TGTGCCAGCACCCTAGCGTCGGCCACCGGGGAGCTGTTTTTT. It codes for CASTLASATGELFF. Together with reference TRBV5-4 and TRBJ2-2, the CDR3 gives the full variable domain: ETGVTQSPTHLIKTRGQQVTLRCSSQSGHNTVSWYQQALGQGPQFIFQYYREEENGRGNFPPRFSGLQFPNYSSELNVNALELDDSALYLCASTLASATGELFFGEGSRLTVL.

The DNA of the CDR3 is TGCGCCAGCAGCTTGATGAGCGGGAGTAGCACAGATACGCAGTATTTT. Amino acid sequence: CASSLMSGSSTDTQYF. The V gene is TRBV5-1, the J gene TRBJ2-3; 8 positions agree with TRBD2. V trimming: 1 base; J trimming: 0 bases; junction bases outside the gene matches: 4. The germline V gene encodes CDR1 SGHRS and CDR2 YFSETQ. The CDR3 runs to 16 residues.

The chain joins TRBV5-8 to TRBJ1-3, with TRBD1 as a possible D gene (6 bases). This CDR3 is 16 amino acids long. The germline V and J ends were trimmed by 2 bases and 3 bases, with 15 bases remaining between them. CDR1 SGHTS and CDR2 YDEGEE come from the germline V gene. The CDR3, as DNA: TGTGCCAGCAGCTTCGTTGGGGGGGCAAGTGGAAACACCATATATTTT. Protein product: CASSFVGGASGNTIYF.

CDR3 sequence reads: CASSLVSGSRADTQYF. The CDR3 DNA follows: TGTGCCAGCAGCCTTGTTAGCGGGAGTAGGGCAGATACGCAGTATTTT. The gene calls are TRBV7-9 and TRBJ2-3; TRBD2 matches at 9 bases. This CDR3 comprises 16 residues. CDR1 is SEHNR, CDR2 FQNEAQ, per germline (reference sequence). Unmatched junction bases numbered 10, after V lost 5 bases and J lost 4 bases. The variable domain in full, completed from reference TRBV7-9 and TRBJ2-3, reads DTGVSQNPRHKITKRGQNVTFRCDPISEHNRLYWYRQTLGQGPEFLTYFQNEAQLEKSRLLSDRFSAERPKGSFSTLEIQRTEQGDSAMYLCASSLVSGSRADTQYFGPGTRLTVL.

The V call is TRBV28, the J call TRBJ2-1, with D hard to call. This CDR3 contains 11 residues. The V end was cut by 6 bases, the J end by 7 bases, with 7 bases between. Per germline, CDR1 MDHEN and CDR2 SYDVKM. The CDR3 sequence is CASSLRNEQFF. The CDR3 coding sequence is TGTGCCAGCAGCCTGAGGAATGAGCAGTTCTTC.

This clone was seen once. V and J are TRBV28 and TRBJ1-1, with a weak D call TRBD1 (6 bases). The CDR3 covers 14 residues. Per the germline V gene, CDR1 is MDHEN and CDR2 is SYDVKM. The ends were cut back, 3 bases at V and 2 bases at J, with 10 bases in the middle. The CDR3 region is CASSFGGGNTEAFF. CDR3 coding DNA: TGTGCCAGCAGTTTCGGCGGGGGCAACACTGAAGCTTTCTTT.

This clone was seen once. A junction boundary mismatches the germline segment, possibly from a read error. The chain has TRBV5-6 and TRBJ1-1, with a tentative D call TRBD1 (5 bases). The CDR3 covers 16 residues. The germline V gene has CDR1 SGHDT and CDR2 YYEEEE. CDR3 protein: CASSLEQELWNTKAFF. For the CDR3, the DNA is TGTGCCAGCAGCTTGGAACAGGAGTTATGGAACACTAAAGCTTTCTTT. Filled out from reference TRBV5-6 and TRBJ1-1, the complete variable domain reads DAGVTQSPTHLIKTRGQQVTLRCSPKSGHDTVSWYQQALGQGPQFIFQYYEEEERQRGNFPDRFSGHQFPNYSSELNVNALLLGDSALYLCASSLEQELWNTKAFFGQGTRLTVV.

The chain joins TRBV7-6 to TRBJ2-5; tentative D call: TRBD2 (5 bases). Germline V CDR1 and CDR2: SGHVS, FNYEAQ. The CDR3 totals 12 residues. The V end lost 4 bases, the J end lost 5 bases, and 8 bases lay between the germline ends. The CDR3 DNA follows: TGTGCCAGCAGCTCCTGGGAGGAGACCCAGTACTTC. Its protein product is CASSSWEETQYF.

The chain has TRBV19 and TRBJ1-5, with no clear D. The germline CDR1 and CDR2 sequences are LNHDA and SQIVND (reference sequence). V gave up 2 bases and J gave up 2 bases, with 10 bases separating them. CDR3 size: 15 residues. The CDR3 sequence is CASSIYLEGNQPQHF. The CDR3 DNA sequence: TGTGCCAGTAGTATATACTTAGAAGGCAATCAGCCCCAGCATTTT.

This clone came up a few times. The genes are TRBV9 and TRBJ2-3; D may be TRBD1 (6 bases). Trimming pared 7 bases from V and 2 bases from J, leaving 17 bases between. Germline CDR1 is SGDLS and CDR2 is YYNGEE. CDR3 length: 15 amino acids. The CDR3 sequence: CASVPGQIYTDTQYF. Here the CDR3 DNA reads TGTGCCAGCGTGCCCGGACAGATCTACACAGATACGCAGTATTTT. Drawing the rest from reference TRBV9 and TRBJ2-3, the complete variable domain is DSGVTQTPKHLITATGQRVTLRCSPRSGDLSVYWYQQSLDQGLQFLIQYYNGEERAKGNILERFSAQQFPDLHSELNLSSLELGDSALYFCASVPGQIYTDTQYFGPGTRLTVL.

On this clone itself: Other DNA sequences in this sample translate to the same CDR3. The V gene is TRBV15, the J gene TRBJ1-1; the match to TRBD1 covers 11 bases. The CDR3 spans 18 residues. The V gene's germline CDR1 is LNHNV and CDR2 YYDKDF (reference sequence). Trimming cost V 0 bases and J 5 bases; bases outside gene matches: 11. CDR3 in amino acids: CATSRDEALGQGETEAFF. The CDR3 DNA is TGTGCCACCAGCAGAGACGAGGCTCTGGGACAGGGGGAGACTGAAGCTTTCTTT.

V usage is TRBV19 and J usage is TRBJ1-4; TRBD1 might be the D (6 bases). Germline V gene lookup returns CDR1 LNHDA and CDR2 SQIVND (reference sequence). V lost 7 bases and J lost 8, with 29 bases in between. The CDR3 extends over 18 amino acids. The chain's CDR3 is CASTPPGQGPHKREKLFF. The CDR3 region has the DNA TGTGCCAGTACCCCCCCGGGACAAGGCCCTCACAAAAGGGAAAAACTGTTTTTT.

This chain links TRBV2 with TRBJ2-3; D is possibly TRBD1 (5 bases). This CDR3 comprises 15 residues. The V gene's germline CDR1 is SNHLY and CDR2 FYNNEI. The V and J ends lost 4 bases and 3 bases respectively, with 14 bases between them. CDR3 sequence reads: CASSVATPGTDTQYF. The CDR3 DNA is TGTGCCAGCAGTGTGGCTACCCCAGGGACAGATACGCAGTATTTT.

This chain links TRBV28 with TRBJ2-7, with a weak D call TRBD2 (6 bases). Trimming removed 2 bases from V and 2 bases from J, with 10 bases in between. Germline V lookup: CDR1 MDHEN, CDR2 SYDVKM. The CDR3 contains 14 residues. The CDR3 DNA sequence: TGTGCCAGCAGTTTACTAGCGCGGGCCTACGAGCAGTACTTC. It is translated as CASSLLARAYEQYF.

The J gene is TRBJ2-2, the V gene TRBV5-1; no firm D call. The V end lost 3 bases, the J end lost 1 base, and 7 bases lay between the germline ends. CDR3 length equals 14 residues. Germline values: CDR1 SGHRS, CDR2 YFSETQ. The CDR3 is CASSWAWNTGELFF. The CDR3 DNA reads TGCGCCAGCAGCTGGGCCTGGAACACCGGGGAGCTGTTTTTT. The whole variable domain, remainder taken from reference TRBV5-1 and TRBJ2-2, is KAGVTQTPRYLIKTRGQQVTLSCSPISGHRSVSWYQQTPGQGLQFLFEYFSETQRNKGNFPGRFSGRQFSNSRSEMNVSTLELGDSALYLCASSWAWNTGELFFGEGSRLTVL.

The table lists this clone with a count of one. Written as DNA, the CDR3 is TGTGCCAGTAGCGGGACAGGGAGCAACAATCAGCCCCAGCATTTT. Translation: CASSGTGSNNQPQHF. This sequence joins TRBV19 and TRBJ1-5, with TRBD1 matching over 9 bases. Germline V gene sequence: CDR1 LNHDA, CDR2 SQIVND (reference sequence). The CDR3 extends over 15 amino acids. The J segment lost 3 bases and the V segment lost 6 bases, leaving 6 bases of the junction unmatched. Supplemented by reference TRBV19 and TRBJ1-5, the full variable domain reads DGGITQSPKYLFRKEGQNVTLSCEQNLNHDAMYWYRQDPGQGLRLIYYSQIVNDFQKGDIAEGYSVSREKKESFPLTVTSAQKNPTAFYLCASSGTGSNNQPQHFGDGTRLSIL.